This entry lists 6 T cell receptor beta chains sequenced from one sample in a study of response to subunit inactivated influenza vaccine. TCRdb reprocessed the RT-PCR reads via MiXCR and lists one record per CDR3 protein. The profile shows more than 700,000 distinct CDR3 sequences, 21% of them singletons. Sequencing used PBMCs from blood, obtained approximately 5 days after vaccination. The receptors were gathered from a man in his fifties who received an inactivated influenza vaccine.

This chain uses TRBV9 with TRBJ2-5; no clear D gene. The CDR3 runs 15 residues. The germline gives CDR1 SGDLS, CDR2 YYNGEE. Trimming shortened V by 0 bases and J by 2 bases, and 11 bases separated the two germline ends. DNA of the CDR3: TGTGCCAGCAGCGTAGCTATCCGAGGTCAAGAGACCCAGTACTTC. Translating it yields CASSVAIRGQETQYF.

This clonotype came up many times. The genes are TRBV11-2 and TRBJ2-5, with D perhaps matching TRBD1 (6 bases). The CDR3 loop spans 11 amino acids. V lost 0 bases to trimming and J lost 11 bases, with 7 bases between them. Germline CDR1 reads SGHAT; CDR2 reads FQNNGV. The CDR3 DNA follows: TGTGCCAGCAGCTTAGAGGGGACACAGTACTTC. This translates into CASSLEGTQYF.

This clonotype was counted ten times or more. This chain links TRBV20-1 with TRBJ2-7, with 8 bases lining up with TRBD2. The CDR3 consists of 16 residues. Unmatched junction bases numbered 10, after V lost 3 bases and J lost 0 bases. Germline V gene sequence: CDR1 DFQATT, CDR2 SNEGSKA (reference sequence). The chain's CDR3 is CSARGNSGVSSYEQYF. DNA for the CDR3: TGCAGTGCTAGGGGAAATAGCGGGGTAAGCTCCTACGAGCAGTACTTC.

This clonotype has ten or more counts. V is TRBV6-1 and J is TRBJ2-1; TRBD2 agrees at 9 bases. J lost 15 bases, V lost 5 bases, and 14 bases had no gene match. Germline V gene lookup returns CDR1 MNHNS and CDR2 SASEGT. The CDR3 loop spans 14 amino acids. The CDR3 is CASSPLASGMGRFF. The CDR3 coding sequence is TGTGCCAGCAGTCCCCTGGCTAGCGGGATGGGTAGGTTCTTC.

This chain links TRBV12-3 or TRBV12-4 with TRBJ1-3; D uncertain. This CDR3 is 15 amino acids long. V was shortened by 3 bases and J by 2 bases, with 11 bases between the two germline ends. In DNA, the CDR3 is TGTGCCAGCAGTTTGGCGGGCTCTGCTGGAAACACCATATATTTT. Encoded protein: CASSLAGSAGNTIYF.

At least ten counts were recorded for this clonotype. The chain is built from TRBV20-1 and TRBJ2-5; 9 positions match TRBD2. The CDR3 spans 14 residues. Germline assignment: CDR1 DFQATT and CDR2 SNEGSKA (reference sequence). After removal of 0 bases from V and 5 bases from J, the junction contained 4 bases not matched to a gene. The CDR3 is CSARDGRGGETQYF. DNA for the CDR3: TGCAGTGCTAGAGATGGGCGGGGGGGGGAGACCCAGTACTTC.